Sequencing of this T cell receptor (beta chain) was carried out in a study of blood T cell repertoires in COVID-19 (dated by TCRdb to the early 2020s). In the study overall: Samples covering the acute and convalescent phases of COVID-19 were provided by collaborators in the United States, Italy and Spain. The repertoires were made available in a free public database intended to serve as a resource for research on the immune response to SARS-CoV-2. Sample metadata almost always included a de-identified subject ID, COVID-19 status, age in years and sex. HLA class I and class II types, where available, came from metadata supplied by the sample provider rather than from assay-based typing. Samples came from the ongoing ImmuneRACE study (first 160 participants) plus 1,254 subjects from 6 global collaborators. The dataset comprised deeply sampled blood TCRbeta repertoires from subjects exposed to, actively infected with, or recovered from COVID-19. The prospective study material was composed of cDNA or gDNA derived from T cells, B-cell-depleted T cells, or PBMCs. Results and caveats for the whole study, not just this receptor: How much clinical and demographic metadata was included differed by source and by participant, and the metadata was provided uncurated.

The CDR3 has 15 amino acids, counting the end cysteine and phenylalanine. The entry retains the CDR3 DNA only, 45 bases that are in frame from base 1. Unmatched junction bases come to 5, with V trimmed by 0 bases and J by 7 bases. CDR1 and CDR2 are drawn from the germline V gene: SQVTM, ANQGSEA. Comment on this clone: There is no known antigen for this receptor. No per-base quality is available; no much larger clone lies one base away.

TCRbeta CDR3 regions were amplified from genomic DNA by means of the immunoSEQ Assay, a bias-controlled multiplex PCR. Turning to the authors' computational methods: The number of nucleated cells in each sample was estimated from the amplification of reference gene primers within the assay. To quantify the absolute abundance of each unique TCRbeta CDR3 rearrangement, sequence reads were collapsed and filtered. Productive Simpson clonality was computed per sample as the square root of Simpson's diversity index over productive rearrangements. TCRdb obtained this table from immuneACCESS and retained in-frame rearrangements with V and J assigned. These tables miss some clones; where compared with another copy, unresolved V genes account for less than half of the shortfall, and the remainder is unexplained. V and J calls and clone size are given by that table; D and trimming were obtained from the DNA. The sample profile shows 300,000 or so clones; around 90% of them were found once. Roughly 1.1% of the sample belongs to the ten largest clones.

Enrolling through a virtual design, the prospective study's participants ranged in age from roughly 18 to 95 years and lived across some 22 United States geographic areas. Cohort assignment in the prospective study relied on participant-reported clinical history from a screening survey and a study questionnaire. Recovered participants in ImmuneRACE Cohort 3 were defined by two consecutive negative NP/OP PCR tests, clearance by a healthcare professional, or resolution of symptoms. Mobile phlebotomists in the prospective study collected whole blood, serum and a nasopharyngeal or oropharyngeal swab from every participant. Over an approximately two-month period, participants in the prospective study had the option of providing additional blood draws and questionnaires. Blood samples from the prospective study were shipped frozen or at room temperature prior to DNA extraction.

The receptor's source is a woman between 25 and 40 years old who had recovered from COVID-19. The specimen was PBMCs or T cells enriched from blood (not recorded which). Recombination linked TRBV29-1 to TRBJ1-6, with 8 bases aligning to TRBD1. In nucleotides, the sequence is TGCAGCGTTGAAGAGGAGACAGGGGACAATTCACCCCTCCACTTT. It specifies CSVEEETGDNSPLHF.